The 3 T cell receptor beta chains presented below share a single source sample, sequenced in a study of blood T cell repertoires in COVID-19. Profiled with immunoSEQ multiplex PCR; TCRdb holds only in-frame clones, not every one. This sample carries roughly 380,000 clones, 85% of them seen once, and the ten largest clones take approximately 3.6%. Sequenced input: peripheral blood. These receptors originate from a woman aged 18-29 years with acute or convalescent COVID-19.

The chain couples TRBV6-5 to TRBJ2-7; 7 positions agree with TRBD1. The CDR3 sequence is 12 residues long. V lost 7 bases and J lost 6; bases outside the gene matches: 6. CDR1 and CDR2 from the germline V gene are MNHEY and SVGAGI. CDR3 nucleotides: TGTGCCAGCACTACAGGGGCTCCCGAGCAGTACTTC. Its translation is CASTTGAPEQYF.

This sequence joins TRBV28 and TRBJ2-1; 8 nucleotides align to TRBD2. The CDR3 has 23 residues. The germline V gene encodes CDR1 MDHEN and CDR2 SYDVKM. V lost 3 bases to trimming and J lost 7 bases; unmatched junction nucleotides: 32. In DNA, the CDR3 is TGTGCCAGCAGTTTTCTGGTTCTGGGGGGGGGCGAGGGACCGGGAGGGCCCTTGAATGAGCAGTTCTTC. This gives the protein CASSFLVLGGGEGPGGPLNEQFF.

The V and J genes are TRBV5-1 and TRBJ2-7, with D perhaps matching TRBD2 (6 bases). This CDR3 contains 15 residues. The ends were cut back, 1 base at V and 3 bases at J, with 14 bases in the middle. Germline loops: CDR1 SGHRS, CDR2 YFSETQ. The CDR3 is CASSLTVETSYEQYF. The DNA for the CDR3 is TGCGCCAGCAGCTTGACGGTCGAGACTAGCTACGAGCAGTACTTC.